One sample yielded the 22 T cell receptor beta chains listed below, sequenced in a study of radiation and T cells in renal cell carcinoma. The repertoire was sequenced with immunoSEQ multiplex PCR; TCRdb's copy has only in-frame clones and lacks some. Of 100,000 to 150,000 clones in the sample, roughly four fifths were seen once. Time point defined: baseline pretreatment blood. Treatment meaning: 15 Gy SBRT to primary tumor, nephrectomy 4 weeks later. The sequencing used blood, collected from a patient whose treatment included radiotherapy and nephrectomy. The receptor set was obtained from a woman aged 55-70 years with renal cell carcinoma.

The CDR3 loop reads CASSLAYGGWYEQYF. CDR3 bases: TGTGCCAGCAGCTTGGCTTACGGGGGATGGTACGAGCAGTACTTC. The rearrangement links TRBV5-8 to TRBJ2-7; D may be TRBD2 (6 bases). The CDR3 covers 15 residues. V was shortened by 0 bases and J by 4 bases, with 14 bases between the two germline ends. Per germline, CDR1 SGHTS and CDR2 YDEGEE. Based on the CDR3 plus reference TRBV5-8 and TRBJ2-7, the full variable domain is EAGVTQSPTHLIKTRGQQATLRCSPISGHTSVYWYQQALGLGLQFLLWYDEGEERNRGNFPPRFSGRQFPNYSSELNVNALELEDSALYLCASSLAYGGWYEQYFGPGTRLTVT.

The chain is built from TRBV28 and TRBJ1-2; 8 bases agree with TRBD1. This CDR3 region has 17 residues. Per germline, CDR1 MDHEN and CDR2 SYDVKM. V lost 3 bases, J lost 2 bases, and 11 bases stayed unmatched. The CDR3: CASSFSQGAPQNYGYTF. CDR3 sequence (DNA): TGTGCCAGCAGTTTTAGCCAGGGGGCGCCTCAGAACTATGGCTACACCTTC.

This clone was observed a few times. This chain joins TRBV7-8 and TRBJ1-5; D not resolved. This CDR3 spans 13 amino acids. V dropped 4 bases and J dropped 5 bases, with 9 bases sitting between them. Germline CDR1 and CDR2: SGHVS and FQNEAQ. The DNA of the CDR3 is TGTGCCAGCAGCTCTCGACAATATCAGCCCCAGCATTTT. Amino acids: CASSSRQYQPQHF.

The gene calls are TRBV2 and TRBJ1-1, with a possible D match to TRBD1 (6 bases). Trimming pared 6 bases from V and 0 bases from J, leaving 11 bases between. CDR3 length: 14 amino acids. The germline gives CDR1 SNHLY, CDR2 FYNNEI. The CDR3 coding sequence is TGTGCCAGCAGAGGACAGTATATGAACACTGAAGCTTTCTTT. As protein: CASRGQYMNTEAFF.

There are a few counts of this clone. The rearrangement uses TRBV4-1 and TRBJ2-7; 8 bases map to TRBD1. This CDR3 is built from 15 residues. V lost 1 base to trimming and J lost 5 bases; unmatched junction nucleotides: 7. The germline gives CDR1 MGHRA, CDR2 YSYEKL. The CDR3 spells CASSQVGQGGDEQYF. In DNA, the CDR3 is TGCGCCAGCAGCCAAGTAGGACAGGGTGGAGACGAGCAGTACTTC.

The chain is built from TRBV10-3 and TRBJ2-7; weak D call: TRBD1 (5 bases). Per germline, CDR1 ENHRY and CDR2 SYGVKD. The ends were cut back, 10 bases at V and 7 bases at J, with 20 bases in the middle. This CDR3 is built from 13 residues. CDR3: CATARYRQDEQYF. For the CDR3, the DNA is TGTGCCACCGCCCGGTACAGGCAGGATGAGCAGTACTTC.

This chain joins TRBV27 and TRBJ1-2; the match to TRBD1 covers 8 bases. V was clipped by 6 bases and J by 4 bases; unmatched bases: 10. The CDR3 length is 15 residues. Germline CDR1 MNHEY, CDR2 SMNVEV (reference sequence). The CDR3 here is CASSTGQGSGYGYTF. Written as DNA, the CDR3 is TGTGCCAGCAGCACAGGACAGGGCAGCGGCTATGGCTACACCTTC.

V usage is TRBV28 and J usage is TRBJ2-7; D perhaps matches TRBD2 (5 bases). V gave up 0 bases and J gave up 1 base, with 13 bases separating them. Germline CDR1 is MDHEN and CDR2 is SYDVKM. The CDR3 has 16 amino acids. DNA of the CDR3: TGTGCCAGCAGTTTATGGGGCGGTGAGGGTTCCTACGAGCAGTACTTC. This codes for CASSLWGGEGSYEQYF.

This chain connects TRBV28 to TRBJ2-3; TRBD1 might be the D (6 bases). The CDR3 is made up of 14 amino acids. Trimming pared 3 bases from V and 5 bases from J, leaving 12 bases between. Germline CDR1 reads MDHEN; CDR2 reads SYDVKM. This CDR3 reads CASSFGQMGDTQYF. CDR3 coding DNA: TGTGCCAGCAGTTTTGGACAGATGGGAGATACGCAGTATTTT.

The CDR3 bases are TGCGCCAGCAGTCAATCGGGTCGGTGCCGGGGGGAGACCTACAATGAGCAGTTCTTC. Encoded protein: CASSQSGRCRGETYNEQFF. The V call is TRBV23-1, the J call TRBJ2-1; 7 bases are shared with TRBD2. TRBV23-1 has ORF status, its function being uncertain. CDR3 size: 19 residues. V dropped 0 bases and J dropped 2; count of bases not matched to a gene: 13.

Here the CDR3 DNA reads TGTGCCAGCAGCTCCCGCACCCCCACAGATACGCAGTATTTT. Its protein product is CASSSRTPTDTQYF. The V gene is TRBV7-2, the J gene TRBJ2-3, with D hard to call. This CDR3 has 14 residues. Trimming stripped 4 bases from V and 2 bases from J, with 10 bases between. Looked up from germline, CDR1 is SGHTA and CDR2 is FQGNSA. The entire variable domain, with the rest obtained from reference TRBV7-2 and TRBJ2-3, is as follows: GAGVSQSPSNKVTEKGKDVELRCDPISGHTALYWYRQSLGQGLEFLIYFQGNSAPDKSGLPSDRFSAERTGGSVSTLTIQRTQQEDSAVYLCASSSRTPTDTQYFGPGTRLTVL.

The V call is TRBV19, the J call TRBJ1-1, with D possibly TRBD1 on 5 matching bases. CDR1 and CDR2 (germline): LNHDA, SQIVND (reference sequence). The CDR3 extends over 13 amino acids. V was shortened by 0 bases and J by 7 bases, with 9 bases between the two germline ends. The CDR3 here is CASSIEGAGEAFF. In DNA, the CDR3 is TGTGCCAGTAGTATAGAAGGGGCCGGTGAAGCTTTCTTT.

The chain recombines TRBV27 with TRBJ1-2; D possibly corresponds to TRBD1 (5 bases). The germline gives CDR1 MNHEY, CDR2 SMNVEV (reference sequence). The V end was cut by 2 bases, the J end by 2 bases, with 12 bases between. The CDR3 has 15 amino acids. CDR3 coding DNA: TGTGCCAGCAGTTTAAAGGGACTAAAAAACTATGGCTACACCTTC. Translated: CASSLKGLKNYGYTF.

The chain combines TRBV29-1 with TRBJ1-2, with TRBD1 matching 12 bases. Germline V gene sequence: CDR1 SQVTM, CDR2 ANQGSEA. This CDR3 region has 14 residues. Losses at the gene ends were 5 bases for V and 7 bases for J; bases not matched to a gene: 8. The CDR3 here is CSVTRDRGHAGYTF. CDR3 coding DNA: TGCAGCGTTACTCGGGACAGGGGGCATGCTGGCTACACCTTC. Using reference TRBV29-1 and TRBJ1-2 for the parts outside the CDR3, the full variable domain is SAVISQKPSRDICQRGTSLTIQCQVDSQVTMMFWYRQQPGQSLTLIATANQGSEATYESGFVIDKFPISRPNLTFSTLTVSNMSPEDSSIYLCSVTRDRGHAGYTFGSGTRLTVV.

The chain employs TRBV9 and TRBJ2-1; TRBD2 aligns across 8 bases. The length of the CDR3 is 15 residues. V was pared by 2 bases and J by 5 bases, with 6 bases of the junction left unmatched. Germline-derived CDR1 and CDR2 are SGDLS and YYNGEE. CDR3 loop: CASSVGLAIDNEQFF. The CDR3 coding sequence is TGTGCCAGCAGCGTCGGACTAGCTATAGACAATGAGCAGTTCTTC.

This clone was seen only a few times. The V call is TRBV5-1, the J call TRBJ1-6, with TRBD1 identical over 7 bases. CDR1 and CDR2 (germline): SGHRS, YFSETQ. CDR3 length: 15 residues. Germline trimming cut 2 bases from V and 7 bases from J; bases unmatched to any gene: 6. Here the CDR3 reads CASSFSSGQNSPLHF. The DNA for the CDR3 is TGCGCCAGCAGCTTTTCTTCGGGACAGAATTCACCCCTCCACTTT.

This rearrangement joins TRBV5-5 to TRBJ1-2; D unresolved. Germline V gene data show CDR1 as SGHKS and CDR2 as YYEKEE (reference sequence). The CDR3 runs to 14 residues. V was cut by 4 bases and J by 4 bases, with 14 bases left in between. CDR3 coding DNA: TGTGCCAGCAGCCTGACAAGCGCGTCCTATGGCTACACCTTC. It specifies CASSLTSASYGYTF.

V usage is TRBV19 and J usage is TRBJ1-3; 7 bases are a match to TRBD1. The CDR3 has 12 residues. V lost 8 bases and J lost 4; bases outside the gene matches: 2. Germline V lookup: CDR1 LNHDA, CDR2 SQIVND (reference sequence). CDR3 loop: CASGDRGNTIYF. As DNA, the CDR3 is TGTGCCAGTGGGGACAGAGGAAACACCATATATTTT.

The chain couples TRBV7-2 to TRBJ1-1; D call uncertain. CDR1 and CDR2 from the germline V gene are SGHTA and FQGNSA. The length of the CDR3 is 12 residues. With 3 bases removed from V and 11 bases from J, the gap between germline ends came to 13 bases. This chain's CDR3 is CASSLMSSRAFF. The DNA for the CDR3 is TGTGCCAGCAGCTTGATGAGTAGTCGGGCTTTCTTT.

The chain joins TRBV4-1 to TRBJ2-2; D uncertain. Germline CDR1 is MGHRA and CDR2 is YSYEKL. This CDR3 region has 13 residues. Trimming took 2 bases from V and 2 from J, leaving 3 bases between them. The CDR3 DNA reads as TGCGCCAGCAGCCAACCCAACACCGGGGAGCTGTTTTTT. Translation gives CASSQPNTGELFF.

This clone has a single count. The V and J genes are TRBV5-5 and TRBJ2-3; TRBD1 or TRBD2 may be the D gene (5 bases each). V was clipped by 3 bases and J by 10 bases, with 18 bases between them. The V gene's germline CDR1 is SGHKS and CDR2 YYEKEE (reference sequence). The CDR3 loop spans 14 amino acids. The CDR3 reads CASSWDVRDGSQYF. The CDR3 bases are TGTGCCAGCAGCTGGGATGTTCGGGACGGGTCGCAGTATTTT.

The gene calls are TRBV30 and TRBJ2-7; the D is unclear. V was trimmed by 0 bases and J by 3 bases, leaving 12 bases between them. In germline, CDR1 is GTSNPN, CDR2 SVGIG (reference sequence). This CDR3 has 14 residues. The CDR3 reads CAWSVSARLYEQYF. The CDR3 nucleotides are TGTGCCTGGAGTGTATCGGCTAGACTCTACGAGCAGTACTTC.